This entry lists 29 T cell receptor beta chains sequenced from one sample in a study of T cell repertoires in cytomegalovirus infection. TCRdb used MiXCR to reprocess the reads, holding one entry per CDR3 protein. Of fewer than 550,000 distinct CDR3 sequences in the sample, roughly 29% are singletons; the top ten hold less than 15%. Sequencing was carried out using PBMCs. The receptors were sampled from a human donor in good health (CMV status not recorded). Some clones in this sample may be carry-over from other donors' samples.

J is TRBJ2-1 and V is TRBV12-3 or TRBV12-4, with D perhaps given as TRBD1 or TRBD2 (5 bases each). This CDR3 has 14 residues. V was cut by 5 bases and J by 13 bases, with 21 bases left in between. The CDR3 is CASSEGPPNGFQFF. The DNA for the CDR3 is TGTGCCAGCAGTGAGGGACCCCCGAATGGGTTCCAGTTCTTC.

The table lists this clonotype with many counts. The V call is TRBV20-1, the J call TRBJ1-2, with D possibly being TRBD1 (5 bases). The CDR3 length is 15 residues. Germline V gene data show CDR1 as DFQATT and CDR2 as SNEGSKA (reference sequence). V was pared by 5 bases and J by 4 bases, with 20 bases between. The CDR3 sequence: CSASSLSGGLYGYTF. The CDR3 region has the DNA TGCAGTGCTTCAAGTCTCTCGGGGGGTCTCTATGGCTACACCTTC.

This clonotype has only a few counts. The J gene is TRBJ1-2, the V gene TRBV7-6, with D hard to call. Trimming took 5 bases from V and 5 from J, leaving 12 bases between them. Germline V gene sequence: CDR1 SGHVS, CDR2 FNYEAQ. This CDR3 region has 13 residues. CDR3 bases: TGTGCCAGCAGCCCACCCCTCTGGTATGGCTACACCTTC. Amino acids: CASSPPLWYGYTF. The whole variable domain, remainder taken from reference TRBV7-6 and TRBJ1-2, is GAGVSQSPRYKVTKRGQDVALRCDPISGHVSLYWYRQALGQGPEFLTYFNYEAQQDKSGLPNDRFSAERPEGSISTLTIQRTEQRDSAMYRCASSPPLWYGYTFGSGTRLTVV.

The chain links TRBV12-3 or TRBV12-4 to TRBJ1-3; unclear D gene. The CDR3 runs 13 residues. V gave up 2 bases and J gave up 3 bases, with 5 bases separating them. The CDR3, as DNA: TGTGCCAGCAGTTTAAACGGTGGAAACACCATATATTTT. Translation: CASSLNGGNTIYF.

Only a few counts were recorded for this clonotype. The V and J genes are TRBV4-1 and TRBJ2-2; TRBD2 matches 13 bases. The germline gives CDR1 MGHRA, CDR2 YSYEKL. The length of the CDR3 is 18 residues. V shed 0 bases, J shed 7 bases, and the junction held 8 bases outside the gene matches. The CDR3 nucleotides are TGCGCCAGCAGCCAAGATAATTGGGGACTAGCGGGACGCGGGGAGCTGTTTTTT. Protein product: CASSQDNWGLAGRGELFF.

CDR3: CASIGKGPGEAFF. CDR3 bases: TGTGCCAGTATAGGAAAGGGTCCAGGGGAAGCTTTCTTT. V and J are TRBV19 and TRBJ1-1; D is perhaps TRBD1 (5 bases). Germline loops: CDR1 LNHDA, CDR2 SQIVND (reference sequence). The V gene lost 7 bases and the J gene lost 8 bases, with 17 bases spanning the gap. The CDR3 covers 13 residues.

The V gene is TRBV7-3, the J gene TRBJ1-5, with 9 bases matching TRBD1. The germline gives CDR1 SGHTA, CDR2 FQGTGA. Trimming at V came to 9 bases and at J to 9 bases, leaving 9 bases not matched to a gene. CDR3 length: 13 residues. CDR3 region: CASSRDRVLPQHF. Written as DNA, the CDR3 is TGTGCCAGTAGTCGGGACAGGGTTTTGCCCCAGCATTTT. Full variable domain (remainder filled in from reference TRBV7-3 and TRBJ1-5): GAGVSQTPSNKVTEKGKYVELRCDPISGHTALYWYRQSLGQGPEFLIYFQGTGAADDSGLPNDRFFAVRPEGSVSTLKIQRTERGDSAVYLCASSRDRVLPQHFGDGTRLSIL.

The table lists this clonotype with a few counts. The chain couples TRBV25-1 to TRBJ2-7; 7 bases align to TRBD1. Germline values: CDR1 MGHDK, CDR2 SYGVNS. The junction had 3 bases not matched to a gene; V was cut back by 2 bases and J by 2 bases. The CDR3 has 14 amino acids. CDR3 nucleotide sequence: TGTGCCAGCAGTGAAGGGCAGGGGGCCTACGAGCAGTACTTC. Translating gives CASSEGQGAYEQYF.

In this sample, this clonotype turned up a few times. The chain employs TRBV28 and TRBJ2-7, with 8 bases aligning to TRBD2. Looked up from germline, CDR1 is MDHEN and CDR2 is SYDVKM. There are 16 residues in the CDR3. V shed 3 bases, J shed 4 bases, and the junction held 11 bases outside the gene matches. For the CDR3, the DNA is TGTGCCAGCAGTTTCGGGTTGGCGGGACTAGGATACGAGCAGTACTTC. It yields the protein CASSFGLAGLGYEQYF. The whole variable domain, filled in from reference TRBV28 and TRBJ2-7, reads DVKVTQSSRYLVKRTGEKVFLECVQDMDHENMFWYRQDPGLGLRLIYFSYDVKMKEKGDIPEGYSVSREKKERFSLILESASTNQTSMYLCASSFGLAGLGYEQYFGPGTRLTVT.

This clonotype was recorded at least ten times. This chain joins TRBV7-6 and TRBJ1-4; D gene ambiguous. Germline loops: CDR1 SGHVS, CDR2 FNYEAQ. Trimming removed 1 base at V and 8 bases at J, with 14 bases between. The CDR3 has 15 amino acids. The CDR3 DNA reads as TGTGCCAGCAGCTTAGAGGCGTGGGTAGGGGAAAAACTGTTTTTT. Amino acid sequence: CASSLEAWVGEKLFF.

The chain joins TRBV7-2 to TRBJ1-6, with 10 positions matching TRBD1. CDR3 length: 15 amino acids. V was pared by 6 bases and J by 7 bases, with 6 bases of the junction left unmatched. Per germline, CDR1 SGHTA and CDR2 FQGNSA. The CDR3 sequence: CASRTDRGRNSPLHF. The CDR3 region has the DNA TGTGCCAGCAGGACCGACAGGGGGCGCAATTCACCCCTCCACTTT.

This CDR3 reads CASGYSGEPQHF. The CDR3 coding sequence is TGTGCCAGCGGATATTCGGGAGAACCCCAGCATTTT. This chain connects TRBV7-8 to TRBJ1-5; D is uncertain. The germline V and J ends were trimmed by 8 bases and 10 bases, with 15 bases remaining between them. Germline lookup yields CDR1 SGHVS and CDR2 FQNEAQ. The CDR3 loop spans 12 amino acids. Variable domain in full (rest from reference TRBV7-8 and TRBJ1-5): GAGVSQSPRYKVAKRGQDVALRCDPISGHVSLFWYQQALGQGPEFLTYFQNEAQLDKSGLPSDRFFAERPEGSVSTLKIQRTQQEDSAVYLCASGYSGEPQHFGDGTRLSIL.

This clonotype showed up just a few times. This chain links TRBV12-3 or TRBV12-4 with TRBJ1-1; D gene uncertain. V gave up 7 bases and J gave up 1 base, with 13 bases separating them. CDR3 size: 14 residues. The CDR3 protein is CASTLGSGNTEAFF. The CDR3 nucleotides are TGTGCCAGCACCCTAGGGTCGGGGAACACTGAAGCTTTCTTT.

This clonotype was counted only a few times. As DNA, the CDR3 is TGCAGTGCTAGACAATCAGGGGGGGGCACTGAAGCTTTCTTT. Encoded protein: CSARQSGGGTEAFF. V and J are TRBV20-1 and TRBJ1-1, with TRBD1 matching over 7 bases. J lost 4 bases, V lost 2 bases, and 7 bases had no gene match. Germline CDR1 and CDR2: DFQATT and SNEGSKA (reference sequence). The CDR3 runs to 14 residues.

This clonotype was recorded many times. The chain has TRBV7-6 and TRBJ2-1; 7 bases line up with TRBD1. Unmatched junction bases numbered 16, after V lost 3 bases and J lost 5 bases. Germline V gene sequence: CDR1 SGHVS, CDR2 FNYEAQ. The CDR3 has 18 residues. The CDR3 coding sequence is TGTGCCAGCAGCTTTCCGACAGGGTCTCACCCGAATGACAATGAGCAGTTCTTC. Translation gives CASSFPTGSHPNDNEQFF.

The CDR3 here is CASSLIVGSGNTGELFF. The CDR3 DNA sequence: TGTGCCAGCAGTTTAATAGTCGGTAGCGGGAACACCGGGGAGCTGTTTTTT. The V and J genes are TRBV28 and TRBJ2-2; tentatively, D is TRBD2 (6 bases). Germline CDR1 is MDHEN and CDR2 is SYDVKM. The germline V and J ends were trimmed by 2 bases and 1 base, with 14 bases remaining between them. This CDR3 spans 17 amino acids. Full variable domain (remainder filled in from reference TRBV28 and TRBJ2-2): DVKVTQSSRYLVKRTGEKVFLECVQDMDHENMFWYRQDPGLGLRLIYFSYDVKMKEKGDIPEGYSVSREKKERFSLILESASTNQTSMYLCASSLIVGSGNTGELFFGEGSRLTVL.

This clonotype was detected many times. The chain is built from TRBV7-2 and TRBJ1-1, with 7 bases identical to TRBD1. Per germline, CDR1 SGHTA and CDR2 FQGNSA. Germline trimming cut 4 bases from V and 0 bases from J; bases unmatched to any gene: 2. The CDR3 totals 14 residues. CDR3 protein: CASSSGTVNTEAFF. CDR3 nucleotides: TGTGCCAGCAGCTCCGGGACAGTGAACACTGAAGCTTTCTTT.

This clonotype was seen ten or more times. The gene calls are TRBV7-2 and TRBJ2-3; 8 bases line up with TRBD2. V gave up 2 bases and J gave up 4 bases; unmatched junction bases: 2. Per the germline V gene, CDR1 is SGHTA and CDR2 is FQGNSA. The CDR3 totals 14 residues. This CDR3 reads CASSLQAGADTQYF. In DNA, the CDR3 is TGTGCCAGCAGCTTACAAGCGGGGGCAGATACGCAGTATTTT.

This clonotype was seen many times. This sequence joins TRBV7-2 and TRBJ2-7; no definite D call. The CDR3 consists of 11 residues. Trimming removed 3 bases from V and 2 bases from J, with 2 bases in between. Germline lookup yields CDR1 SGHTA and CDR2 FQGNSA. CDR3 sequence: CASSLTYEQYF. The CDR3 nucleotides read TGTGCCAGCAGCTTGACCTACGAGCAGTACTTC. The full variable domain, rest sourced from reference TRBV7-2 and TRBJ2-7, is GAGVSQSPSNKVTEKGKDVELRCDPISGHTALYWYRQSLGQGLEFLIYFQGNSAPDKSGLPSDRFSAERTGGSVSTLTIQRTQQEDSAVYLCASSLTYEQYFGPGTRLTVT.

The chain is built from TRBV6-2 or TRBV6-3 and TRBJ2-7; TRBD2 matches at 7 bases. CDR3 size: 14 residues. Looked up from germline, CDR1 is MNHEY and CDR2 is SVGEGT. The V segment lost 6 bases and the J segment 4 bases; nucleotides outside the gene matches: 9. The CDR3 loop is CASRLSTSLYEQYF. CDR3 DNA sequence: TGTGCCAGCAGGCTCTCGACTAGCTTGTACGAGCAGTACTTC.

This clonotype came up a few times. V is TRBV4-3 and J is TRBJ1-1; 8 bases are shared with TRBD1. V shed 1 base, J shed 3 bases, and the junction held 4 bases outside the gene matches. This CDR3 has 15 amino acids. CDR1 and CDR2 (germline): LGHNA, YSLEER. The CDR3 region has the DNA TGCGCCAGCAGCCAAGCCGGACAGGGAGACACTGAAGCTTTCTTT. Encoded protein: CASSQAGQGDTEAFF.

This clonotype has more than one count but fewer than ten. The chain combines TRBV28 with TRBJ2-3, with unresolved D. There are 15 residues in the CDR3. V was clipped by 5 bases and J by 11 bases, with 23 bases between them. Per germline, CDR1 MDHEN and CDR2 SYDVKM. CDR3 sequence (DNA): TGTGCCAGCAGTCCAGGTGACAATAGTATCATACAGCAGTATTTT. It yields the protein CASSPGDNSIIQQYF.

The chain couples TRBV4-1 to TRBJ2-3; no definite D call. Trimming took 1 base from V and 3 from J, leaving 5 bases between them. Germline CDR1 MGHRA, CDR2 YSYEKL. The CDR3 is 13 residues long. This CDR3 reads CASSQGHTDTQYF. The CDR3 DNA sequence: TGCGCCAGCAGCCAAGGCCATACAGATACGCAGTATTTT.

This clonotype has just a few counts. The chain combines TRBV19 with TRBJ1-4; D is perhaps TRBD1 (6 bases). Trimming cost V 4 bases and J 3 bases, with 12 bases left between them. The germline V gene has CDR1 LNHDA and CDR2 SQIVND (reference sequence). The CDR3 is 15 amino acids. The CDR3 loop is CASSRGQSANEKLFF. The CDR3 DNA reads TGTGCCAGTAGTAGAGGACAGTCCGCTAATGAAAAACTGTTTTTT.

The gene calls are TRBV7-2 and TRBJ2-3; D is possibly TRBD1 or TRBD2 (5 bases each). V was trimmed by 8 bases and J by 2 bases, leaving 8 bases between them. Germline CDR1 is SGHTA and CDR2 is FQGNSA. This CDR3 spans 12 amino acids. In DNA form, the CDR3 reads TGTGCCAGCGGGACCGCCACAGATACGCAGTATTTT. As protein: CASGTATDTQYF.

There are many counts of this clonotype. The V gene is TRBV7-2, the J gene TRBJ2-3; no clear D gene. This CDR3 has 18 amino acids. Germline loops: CDR1 SGHTA, CDR2 FQGNSA. Trimming stripped 1 base from V and 7 bases from J, with 24 bases between. The DNA for the CDR3 is TGTGCCAGCAGCTTAGGCTTCGAAGCCCAACGGGCTGTGAATACGCAGTATTTT. This translates into CASSLGFEAQRAVNTQYF.

This clonotype was recorded at least ten times. The chain employs TRBV7-2 and TRBJ1-1; D remains ambiguous. This CDR3 is 12 amino acids long. V lost 6 bases and J 0 bases, leaving 5 bases between the germline ends. The V gene's germline CDR1 is SGHTA and CDR2 FQGNSA. This CDR3 is CASRRMNTEAFF. As DNA, the CDR3 is TGTGCCAGCAGGCGTATGAACACTGAAGCTTTCTTT.

The V gene is TRBV5-6, the J gene TRBJ2-7; 10 bases map to TRBD1. The J segment lost 4 bases and the V segment lost 5 bases, leaving 6 bases of the junction unmatched. This CDR3 region has 14 residues. CDR1 is SGHDT and CDR2 is YYEEEE in the germline V gene. The CDR3 DNA is TGTGCCAGCAGGAAGTTGGGACAGGGGTACGAGCAGTACTTC. Translating it yields CASRKLGQGYEQYF.

A word on this clonotype: This may be a read error, as it is one base from a much larger clone. J is TRBJ2-2 and V is TRBV12-3 or TRBV12-4, with unresolved D. CDR3 length: 13 residues. V was trimmed by 3 bases and J by 4 bases, leaving 6 bases between them. DNA of the CDR3: TGTGCCAGCAGTTTTGCGGTCACCGGGGAGCTGTTTTTT. Its translation: CASSFAVTGELFF.